This is a list of T cell receptor beta chains from one sample in a study of cytomegalovirus exposure and HLA in healthy donors. Clones were sequenced by immunoSEQ multiplex PCR, and TCRdb holds only the in-frame ones, with some missing. The sample carries 200,000 or so clones, 84% recorded once. The material sequenced was PBMCs. The receptor set was obtained from a man between 18 and 35 years old in good health and CMV-seropositive. Each CDR3 is given with its conserved first and last residue. D genes are given only for firm matches. Where a row states a size, it is once, few, many or the class of an expanded clone; other rows omit it.

d_call clone_size j_call v_call cdr3_aa cdr3_nt
- - TRBJ2-7 TRBV2 CASSEAWHLHEQYF TGTGCCAGCAGTGAAGCCTGGCATCTGCACGAGCAGTACTTC
TRBD1 - TRBJ1-1 TRBV2 CASSLFPGQGRQAFF TGTGCCAGCAGCCTTTTCCCAGGACAGGGGCGACAGGCTTTCTTT
- - TRBJ2-3 TRBV9 CASSVDSDPSTDTQYF TGTGCCAGCAGCGTAGATAGCGACCCGAGCACAGATACGCAGTATTTT
TRBD2 - TRBJ2-1 TRBV7-2 CASMMGAGGRSEQFF TGTGCCAGCATGATGGGGGCGGGAGGTCGTAGTGAGCAGTTCTTC
- - TRBJ2-7 TRBV18 CASSRGHGEEQYF TGTGCCAGCTCCCGAGGACACGGAGAAGAGCAGTACTTC
TRBD2 - TRBJ2-1 TRBV5-1 CASTLQPSGSYNEQFF TGCGCCAGCACCCTTCAGCCTAGCGGGTCCTACAATGAGCAGTTCTTC
TRBD1 few TRBJ1-5 TRBV2 CASSPGQGGNQPQHF TGTGCCAGCAGCCCGGGACAGGGGGGCAATCAGCCCCAGCATTTT
TRBD1 - TRBJ2-7 TRBV28 CASSSRGSSYEQYF TGTGCCAGCAGTTCCAGGGGGAGCTCCTACGAGCAGTACTTC
TRBD2 few TRBJ2-3 TRBV4-2 CASSPASGPSTDTQYF TGTGCCAGCAGCCCCGCTAGCGGACCTAGCACAGATACGCAGTATTTT
TRBD1 - TRBJ2-7 TRBV6-5 CASFRTGAGNEQYF TGTGCCAGCTTCCGGACAGGGGCTGGAAACGAGCAGTACTTC
- few TRBJ2-2 TRBV7-3 CASSFPQVPTTGELFF TGTGCCAGCAGCTTCCCCCAGGTCCCTACGACCGGGGAGCTGTTTTTT
TRBD1 - TRBJ1-1 TRBV10-3 CATRTGKGSTEAFF TGTGCCACAAGGACAGGTAAGGGGTCGACTGAAGCTTTCTTT
TRBD1 - TRBJ2-2 TRBV7-6 CASSESTGGRDTGELFF TGTGCCAGCAGCGAATCCACAGGGGGCAGGGACACCGGGGAGCTGTTTTTT
TRBD2 - TRBJ2-1 TRBV7-9 CASSFSGGSYNEQFF TGTGCCAGCAGCTTTAGCGGGGGCTCCTACAATGAGCAGTTCTTC
- - TRBJ2-7 TRBV13 CASSSSRTVSYEQYF TGTGCCAGCAGCTCTTCCAGGACAGTTTCCTACGAGCAGTACTTC
- few TRBJ2-7 TRBV30 CAWTGLSSYEQYF TGTGCCTGGACGGGATTGAGCTCCTACGAGCAGTACTTC
TRBD2 - TRBJ2-3 TRBV7-6 CASGPGGSTDTQYF TGTGCCAGCGGCCCGGGGGGTAGCACAGATACGCAGTATTTT
- - TRBJ2-3 TRBV21-1 CASSKKPQGGCGRTDTQYF TGTGCCAGCAGCAAAAAGCCCCAGGGAGGCTGCGGCCGAACAGATACGCAGTATTTT
- - TRBJ1-2 TRBV28 CASSLGPSFPRGYTF TGTGCCAGCAGTTTAGGCCCCAGTTTCCCGAGGGGCTACACCTTC
TRBD2 - TRBJ2-1 TRBV6-6 CASSSSSGRSGDEQFF TGTGCCAGCAGTTCTAGTAGCGGGAGGTCGGGGGATGAGCAGTTCTTC
- - TRBJ1-4 TRBV28 CASSSVATNEKLFF TGTGCCAGCAGTTCGGTCGCAACTAATGAAAAACTGTTTTTT
TRBD1 once TRBJ1-3 TRBV23-1 CASSQHGTGGLGNTIYF TGCGCCAGCAGTCAACATGGGACAGGGGGCCTTGGAAACACCATATATTTT
- - TRBJ1-5 TRBV15 CATSSSGISNQPQHF TGTGCCACCAGCAGCTCAGGGATTAGCAATCAGCCCCAGCATTTT
- - TRBJ1-2 TRBV11-2 CASMAPREGGYGYTF TGTGCCAGCATGGCCCCCAGGGAGGGCGGCTATGGCTACACCTTC
- - TRBJ2-5 TRBV5-4 CASSPVGEETQYF TGTGCCAGCAGCCCCGTCGGGGAAGAGACCCAGTACTTC
- once TRBJ2-1 TRBV9 CASSVAGSSGRRSEQFF TGTGCCAGCAGCGTAGCAGGTTCAAGCGGGCGGCGTAGTGAGCAGTTCTTC
TRBD1 - TRBJ1-4 TRBV25-1 CASRRTGGNEKLFF TGTGCCAGCAGGAGGACAGGGGGGAATGAAAAACTGTTTTTT
TRBD1 - TRBJ1-5 TRBV9 CASSVGDRDNQPQHF TGTGCCAGCAGCGTGGGGGACAGGGACAATCAGCCCCAGCATTTT
- - TRBJ2-3 TRBV27 CASSFERVPTDTQYF TGTGCCAGCAGTTTCGAGCGGGTCCCCACAGATACGCAGTATTTT
- - TRBJ1-4 TRBV2 CASGLSGREKLFF TGTGCCAGCGGGCTTTCCGGCAGAGAAAAACTGTTTTTT
- - TRBJ2-5 TRBV18 CASSPRSGQETQYF TGTGCCAGCTCACCACGGTCAGGACAAGAGACCCAGTACTTC
TRBD1 - TRBJ1-5 TRBV5-8 CASSLVRGDNPHNQPQHF TGTGCCAGCAGCTTGGTCAGGGGGGACAACCCTCACAATCAGCCCCAGCATTTT
- - TRBJ1-2 TRBV7-9 CASSSVAIVNYGYTF TGTGCCAGCAGCTCCGTAGCCATTGTCAACTATGGCTACACCTTC
- - TRBJ1-2 TRBV6-5 CASGRGTGYTF TGTGCCAGCGGGAGAGGTACTGGCTACACCTTC
- - TRBJ2-5 TRBV29-1 CSVDSVGETQYF TGCAGCGTTGATAGCGTAGGAGAGACCCAGTACTTC
- - TRBJ2-7 TRBV18 CASSPDSPPSYEQYF TGTGCCAGCTCACCTGACTCCCCCCCCTCCTACGAGCAGTACTTC
- - TRBJ1-1 TRBV18 CASSPLWPDTEAFF TGTGCCAGCTCACCGTTATGGCCCGACACTGAAGCTTTCTTT
TRBD1 - TRBJ2-3 TRBV27 CASTSLGDRYTDTQYF TGTGCCAGCACTTCACTCGGGGACAGGTACACAGATACGCAGTATTTT
TRBD1 - TRBJ2-7 TRBV27 CASTRTGGYEQYF TGTGCCAGCACCAGGACAGGGGGCTACGAGCAGTACTTC
- - TRBJ1-4 TRBV5-4 CASSQGTIAEKLFF TGTGCCAGCAGCCAGGGGACGATAGCGGAAAAACTGTTTTTT
TRBD2 - TRBJ2-5 TRBV9 CASSGSVPGLAAQETQYF TGTGCCAGCAGTGGTTCGGTTCCGGGACTAGCGGCTCAAGAGACCCAGTACTTC
- - TRBJ2-7 TRBV6-6 CASSTNRENSYEQYF TGTGCCAGCAGTACTAACAGGGAAAACTCCTACGAGCAGTACTTC
- - TRBJ2-7 TRBV18 CASSPNHEPYEQYF TGTGCCAGCTCACCAAACCACGAGCCCTACGAGCAGTACTTC
- - TRBJ2-3 TRBV7-3 CASSLDSGTDTQYF TGTGCCAGCAGCTTAGACTCCGGCACAGATACGCAGTATTTT
- - TRBJ1-2 TRBV30 CAWTPMKGVGGYTF TGTGCCTGGACCCCCATGAAGGGGGTGGGTGGCTACACCTTC
- - TRBJ2-5 TRBV30 CAWSKRGLEETQYF TGTGCCTGGAGTAAGCGAGGGCTAGAAGAGACCCAGTACTTC
- - TRBJ2-7 TRBV2 CASSRTGPLDEQYF TGTGCCAGCAGTCGCACAGGGCCTCTGGACGAGCAGTACTTC
TRBD2 - TRBJ2-1 TRBV15 CATSRGGSGRANNEQFF TGTGCCACCAGCAGAGGGGGGAGCGGGAGGGCCAACAATGAGCAGTTCTTC